These 3 T cell receptor beta chains were sequenced from one sample in a study of T-cell memory formation after mild COVID-19. TCRdb reprocessed the 5' RACE reads with MiXCR, giving one entry per CDR3 protein. The repertoire holds some 180,000 distinct CDR3 sequences, roughly 18% seen once, with roughly 3.9% in the top ten. The source material was PBMCs or a T cell subset sorted from them (not recorded which). The origin of the receptors is a young man who had mild COVID-19 (a few samples of this study predate the infection). Cell type and time point are not known.

The gene calls are TRBV11-1 and TRBJ2-7; 9 bases are shared with TRBD1. Germline V lookup: CDR1 SGHAT, CDR2 FQDESV (reference sequence). The ends lost 3 bases at V and 2 bases at J; junction bases unmatched: 17. The CDR3 spans 19 residues. CDR3 in amino acids: CASSLSAQTRTGATYEQYF. CDR3 nucleotides: TGTGCCAGCAGCTTGTCTGCTCAAACAAGGACAGGGGCTACCTACGAGCAGTACTTC.

This clonotype was found many times. The CDR3 DNA reads TGTGCCAGCAGCCCGCCCTCTGGGGCCAACGTCCTGACTTTC. The encoded protein is CASSPPSGANVLTF. The chain combines TRBV7-9 with TRBJ2-6; unclear D gene. Deletions cut 5 bases from V and 0 bases from J, with 5 bases between. This CDR3 comprises 14 residues. CDR1 and CDR2 from the germline V gene are SEHNR and FQNEAQ (reference sequence).

V and J are TRBV3-1 and TRBJ2-2; D perhaps matches TRBD2 (6 bases). Per the germline V gene, CDR1 is LGHDT and CDR2 is YNNKEL (reference sequence). V was cut by 0 bases and J by 6 bases, with 8 bases left in between. This CDR3 has 14 amino acids. CDR3 sequence reads: CASSQERGSGELFF. Written as DNA, the CDR3 is TGTGCCAGCAGCCAAGAACGGGGGTCCGGGGAGCTGTTTTTT.